This entry concerns a single TCR beta chain. This sample is part of a study of blood T cell repertoires in COVID-19. Across the whole study: Acute and convalescent COVID-19 specimens originated in the United States, Italy and Spain. T cells, B-cell-depleted T cells, or PBMCs supplied cDNA or gDNA.

Original data processing: Reference gene primers were amplified, and this amplification served to estimate nucleated cell counts. Repertoires were generated with immunoSEQ multiplex PCR, while TCRdb's copy carries only in-frame clones and drops some. V, J and clone size derive from that table, while D and trimming were established from the DNA sequence. The sample shows 80,000 to 100,000 clones, 80% to 85% of them seen only once. The germline V and J ends were trimmed by 0 bases and 5 bases, with 5 bases remaining between them. The V gene's germline CDR1 is SGDLS and CDR2 YYNGEE. The CDR3 is 12 amino acids.

The clonotype comes from an elderly woman with active or convalescent COVID-19. V usage is TRBV9 and J usage is TRBJ1-2; unclear D gene. Sample: peripheral blood. The chain's CDR3 is CASSVDGYGYTF. The CDR3, as DNA: TGTGCCAGCAGCGTAGACGGTTATGGCTACACCTTC.